These T cell receptor beta chains were read from a single sample in a study of persistence of HIV-infected CD4 T cells. Their antigens remain unidentified. The table came from immunoSEQ multiplex PCR; TCRdb's copy has only in-frame clones and leaves some out. Counted here are 35,000 or so clones, approximately 81% occurring once; the ten biggest clones make up about 5%. The sample was cultured CD4+ T cells from PBMCs, taken from a patient who received antiretroviral therapy. The source is an adult with HIV. The donor label of this sample is uncertain. Each CDR3 is given with its conserved first and last residue. A D gene is named only where the DNA matches it firmly. The listing skips clone size in some rows; elsewhere it reads once, few, many or a size class.

>TRBD1|TRBV7-2|TRBJ2-4|-
TGTGCCAGCAGCTTAGAGGTGGGACAGATGAACATTCAGTACTTC
CASSLEVGQMNIQYF
>TRBD1|TRBV27|TRBJ1-6|-
TGTGCCAGCACGTCGACGACAGGGGGACATAATTCACCCCTCCACTTT
CASTSTTGGHNSPLHF
>-|TRBV6-5|TRBJ1-6|-
TGTGCCAGCAGTTACGGCAGGGTTGCGGGTTCACCCCTCCACTTT
CASSYGRVAGSPLHF
>-|TRBV10-2|TRBJ1-5|-
TGCGCCAGCAGTGAGTCTAAAAGTCAGCCCCAGCATTTT
CASSESKSQPQHF
>-|TRBV29-1|TRBJ2-7|-
TGCAGCGTTGAACATCTCTTAGACCGGGACTCCTACGAGCAGTACTTC
CSVEHLLDRDSYEQYF
>-|TRBV10-3|TRBJ2-2|-
TGTGCCACATCCCGCAGGAACACCGGGGAGCTGTTTTTT
CATSRRNTGELFF
>-|TRBV19|TRBJ2-3|-
TGTGCCAGTAGTACGGGACCAAACCAACTCACAGATACGCAGTATTTT
CASSTGPNQLTDTQYF
>TRBD1|TRBV19|TRBJ2-6|-
TGTGCCAGTAGTACGGGACAGGTCTACTCTGGGGCCAACGTCCTGACTTTC
CASSTGQVYSGANVLTF
>TRBD2|TRBV30|TRBJ2-3|-
TGTGCCTGGAGCGAGCTAGCGGGGGGGACAGATACGCAGTATTTT
CAWSELAGGTDTQYF
>-|TRBV7-8|TRBJ1-2|-
TGTGCCAGCAGCCCAGAGAGGGCGGCCCCCTATGGCTACACCTTC
CASSPERAAPYGYTF
>TRBD1|TRBV6-5|TRBJ2-5|-
TGTGCCAGCAGCCCCCGGGACAGGGGGATAGAGACCCAGTACTTC
CASSPRDRGIETQYF
>-|TRBV30|TRBJ1-4|-
TGTGCCTGGAGAGGGAGGGCGAAATATAATGAAAAACTGTTTTTT
CAWRGRAKYNEKLFF
>-|TRBV10-3|TRBJ1-5|medium-sized
TGTGCCATCAGTGAGTCGAGACTTCAGCCCCAGCATTTT
CAISESRLQPQHF
>-|TRBV7-2|TRBJ1-1|few
TGTGCCAGCAGCTTAGTAGAGAACACTGAAGCTTTCTTT
CASSLVENTEAFF
>-|TRBV21-1|TRBJ1-2|-
TGTGCCAGCAGCTGGGACAGCGGACACTATGGCTACACCTTC
CASSWDSGHYGYTF
>-|TRBV9|TRBJ1-4|-
TGTGCCAGCAGCCCCCGGACAGATGAAAAACTGTTTTTT
CASSPRTDEKLFF
>-|TRBV18|TRBJ2-2|-
TGTGCCAGCTCACCACGTACAGTTACGAACACCGGGGAGCTGTTTTTT
CASSPRTVTNTGELFF
>-|TRBV27|TRBJ2-5|-
TGTGCCAGCAGTTTACTATCTGGCTCCTCGACCCAGGAGACCCAGTACTTC
CASSLLSGSSTQETQYF
>TRBD1|TRBV7-2|TRBJ2-1|-
TGTGCCAGCAGCACCGGACAGGGCTTGGGGGAGCAGTTCTTC
CASSTGQGLGEQFF
>TRBD1|TRBV6-5|TRBJ1-5|-
TGTGCCAGCAGTTATGACAGGGGGCTTAGTCAGCCCCAGCATTTT
CASSYDRGLSQPQHF
>-|TRBV7-9|TRBJ2-4|-
TGTGCCAGCAGCTTCCATAGCCCCAGAAAAAACATTCAGTACTTC
CASSFHSPRKNIQYF
>TRBD1|TRBV10-2|TRBJ2-3|-
TGCGCCAGCAGTGAAAGGACAGGGTCGAGGGGTATGCAGTATTTT
CASSERTGSRGMQYF
>-|TRBV19|TRBJ1-1|-
TGTGCCAGTAGTATTTACGCACGGTTAATGAACACTGAAGCTTTCTTT
CASSIYARLMNTEAFF
>TRBD1|TRBV6-6|TRBJ2-7|-
TGTGCCAGCAGGCCCGGACAGGGCGGAACCTACGAGCAGTACTTC
CASRPGQGGTYEQYF
>-|TRBV6-4|TRBJ1-1|-
TGTGCCAGCAGTGACCAAGTCTCACAGGAATGGAACACTGAAGCTTTCTTT
CASSDQVSQEWNTEAFF
>TRBD2|TRBV7-8|TRBJ2-7|-
TGTGCCAGCAGCTTATACCTAGCGGGGGGCTACGAGCAGTACTTC
CASSLYLAGGYEQYF
>TRBD1|TRBV2|TRBJ1-5|once
TGTGCCAGCAGTCGGGACAGGGCACAGCCCCAGCATTTT
CASSRDRAQPQHF
>TRBD1|TRBV19|TRBJ2-7|-
TGTGCCAGTAGTCTACGGACAGGGGGGACCTACGAGCAGTACTTC
CASSLRTGGTYEQYF
>TRBD2|TRBV28|TRBJ2-3|-
TGTGCCAGCAGTGCACTAGCGGGGTCTAGCACAGATACGCAGTATTTT
CASSALAGSSTDTQYF
>-|TRBV7-9|TRBJ2-7|few
TGTGCCAGCAGCTTCACCCGGACTTCCTACGAGCAGTACTTC
CASSFTRTSYEQYF
>TRBD1|TRBV19|TRBJ2-7|-
TGTGCCAGTAAACGGGACAGCTCCTACGAGCAGTACTTC
CASKRDSSYEQYF
>-|TRBV5-1|TRBJ2-1|-
TGCGCCAGCAATTACGTACAGGGTTACAATGAGCAGTTCTTC
CASNYVQGYNEQFF
>TRBD1|TRBV7-9|TRBJ2-6|-
TGTGCCAGCAGCTGGGGACAGGGGGGCTCTGGGGCCAACGTCCTGACTTTC
CASSWGQGGSGANVLTF
>TRBD1|TRBV10-2|TRBJ1-1|-
TGCGCCAGCAGTGAGCCGGGACAGGGTGGTACTGAAGCTTTCTTT
CASSEPGQGGTEAFF
>TRBD2|TRBV7-2|TRBJ2-6|-
TGTGCCAGCAGCGTACTAGCGGGTCCCTCTGGGGCCAACGTCCTGACTTTC
CASSVLAGPSGANVLTF
>-|TRBV9|TRBJ2-2|-
TGTGCCAGCAGCGTAGGCGAGCTATCGAACACCGGGGAGCTGTTTTTT
CASSVGELSNTGELFF
>-|TRBV19|TRBJ2-3|-
TGTGCCAGTAGTTTGGGGGGGCCCACAGATACGCAGTATTTT
CASSLGGPTDTQYF
>-|TRBV27|TRBJ1-4|-
TGTGCCAGCAGTCCCTGGGGTGAAAAACTGTTTTTT
CASSPWGEKLFF
>-|TRBV9|TRBJ1-4|once
TGTGCCAGCAGCGTTAAGGGGGGTAATGAAAAACTGTTTTTT
CASSVKGGNEKLFF
>-|TRBV5-1|TRBJ2-6|-
TGCGCCAGCAGCGTTACAGGGTCTGGGGCCAACGTCCTGACTTTC
CASSVTGSGANVLTF
>TRBD1|TRBV24-1|TRBJ2-3|-
TGTGCCACCAGTGACCCAAAAGGCGGACAGGGGATAAGGACAGATACGCAGTATTTT
CATSDPKGGQGIRTDTQYF
>TRBD1|TRBV5-1|TRBJ2-3|-
TGCGCCAGCAGCTTGGTAGGTGGACAGGGTGGTACAGATACGCAGTATTTT
CASSLVGGQGGTDTQYF
>-|TRBV5-4|TRBJ1-1|-
TGTGCCAGCAGCTACCTCGACAGGATGAACACTGAAGCTTTCTTT
CASSYLDRMNTEAFF
>-|TRBV18|TRBJ1-2|-
TGTGCCAGCTCACTCATCACCAGGAGCGAGGGGGGCTACACCTTC
CASSLITRSEGGYTF
>-|TRBV9|TRBJ2-1|-
TGTGCCTCGCGAACCGGCAGGGGGGACAATGAGCAGTTCTTC
CASRTGRGDNEQFF
>-|TRBV20-1|TRBJ1-1|-
TGCAACATACTACAGGACACTGAAGCTTTCTTT
CNILQDTEAFF
>TRBD2|TRBV2|TRBJ2-1|-
TGTGCCAGCAACCCCGGACTAGCGGGGGCCGCAAACAATGAGCAGTTCTTC
CASNPGLAGAANNEQFF
>TRBD1|TRBV2|TRBJ2-2|-
TGTGCCAGCAGCGGGACAGGGGTTACCGGGGAGCTGTTTTTT
CASSGTGVTGELFF
>TRBD1|TRBV7-2|TRBJ2-3|-
TGTGCCAGCAGTTCACAGGGGGGCACAGATACGCAGTATTTT
CASSSQGGTDTQYF
>-|TRBV5-1|TRBJ2-3|once
TGCGCCAGCAGCTCCATCCTCGGACTGACAGTCCGAGGGGATACGCAGTATTTT
CASSSILGLTVRGDTQYF
>-|TRBV29-1|TRBJ2-3|once
TGCAGCGTTGCCCCTTGGGGCTCAGATACGCAGTATTTT
CSVAPWGSDTQYF
>TRBD1|TRBV7-3|TRBJ1-3|-
TGTGCCAGCAGCTTAAGGCCAGGGGGCTTAATCCGAAACACCATATATTTT
CASSLRPGGLIRNTIYF
>TRBD2|TRBV3-1/TRBV3-2|TRBJ2-7|-
TGTGCCAGCAGCCGAACCTCGCGGGGGGCCTACGAGCAGTACTTC
CASSRTSRGAYEQYF
>-|TRBV24-1|TRBJ2-3|once
TGTGCCACCAGTGACCCCCTGGAGGTTAGCACAGATACGCAGTATTTT
CATSDPLEVSTDTQYF
>-|TRBV5-1|TRBJ1-5|-
TGCGCCAGCAGTTTTGACGGGACCTTAAATCAGCCCCAGCATTTT
CASSFDGTLNQPQHF
>-|TRBV5-4|TRBJ2-2|-
TGTGCCAGCAGCCCTCTGGGCGGGGAGCTGTTTTTT
CASSPLGGELFF
>-|TRBV19|TRBJ1-6|-
TGTGCCAGTAGTATTGGGGGGATGGACAGTCCACCCCTCCACTTT
CASSIGGMDSPPLHF
>-|TRBV7-9|TRBJ2-7|-
TGTGCCAGCAGCAGGACGGTCTCCTACGAGCAGTACTTC
CASSRTVSYEQYF
>-|TRBV7-9|TRBJ2-1|-
TGTGCCAGCAGCTTAACTAGGCCCTACAATGAGCAGTTCTTC
CASSLTRPYNEQFF
>TRBD1|TRBV28|TRBJ1-6|-
TGTGCCAGCAGTTCCAAGCGACAGGGGGTCTCCTATAATTCACCCCTCCACTTT
CASSSKRQGVSYNSPLHF